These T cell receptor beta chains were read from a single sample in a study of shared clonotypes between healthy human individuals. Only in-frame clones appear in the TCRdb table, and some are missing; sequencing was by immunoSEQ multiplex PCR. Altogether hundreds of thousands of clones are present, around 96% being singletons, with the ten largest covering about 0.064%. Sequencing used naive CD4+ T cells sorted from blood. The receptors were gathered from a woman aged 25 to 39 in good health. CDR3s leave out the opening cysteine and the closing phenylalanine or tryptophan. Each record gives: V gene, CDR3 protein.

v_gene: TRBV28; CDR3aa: ASSSGTVEYEQY
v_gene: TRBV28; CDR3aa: ASSLRRQGTEAF
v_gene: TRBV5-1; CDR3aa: ASSYAPGTGTYEQY
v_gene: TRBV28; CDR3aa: ASSLVGDTQY
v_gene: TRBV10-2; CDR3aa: ASRDDSKVATEAF
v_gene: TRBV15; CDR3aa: ATSRSIMRDRGTYEQY
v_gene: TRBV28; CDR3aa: ASSSAGTGNTEAF
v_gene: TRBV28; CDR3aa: ATSRLGGAGRDTQY
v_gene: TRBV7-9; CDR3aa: ASSLRGDTEAF
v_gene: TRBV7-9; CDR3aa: ASSSPGVAGGEQY
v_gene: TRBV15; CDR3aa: ATSRDIRGTQPQH
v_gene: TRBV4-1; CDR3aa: ASSQDPGEKHQPQH
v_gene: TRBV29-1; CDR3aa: SARLPGQGAHEQY
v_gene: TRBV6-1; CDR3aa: ASSELGGLPNTEAF
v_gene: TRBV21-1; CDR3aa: ASSQGTGGPYEQY
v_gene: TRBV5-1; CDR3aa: ASSFLSGFYNEQF
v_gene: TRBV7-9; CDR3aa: ASSLMASSPTSGFYEQY
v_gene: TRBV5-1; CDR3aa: ASSLARVGANVLT
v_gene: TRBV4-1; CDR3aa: ASSREDSPSGNTIY
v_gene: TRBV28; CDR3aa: ASSLPTAANEKLF
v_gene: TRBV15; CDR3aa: ATSRVGGGYFVAGELF
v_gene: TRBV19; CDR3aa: ASSKSYLGTPADTQY
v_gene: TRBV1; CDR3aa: TSSRGAGQQETQY
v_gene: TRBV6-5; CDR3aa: ASSYSGREKLF
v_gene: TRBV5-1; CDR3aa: ASSPSRMTVSYEQY
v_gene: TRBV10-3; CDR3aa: AINPKGKALREQY
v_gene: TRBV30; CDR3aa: AWSAGLAYTGELF
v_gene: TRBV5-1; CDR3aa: ASSSLSSGNTIY
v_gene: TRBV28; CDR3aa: ASSLWGPSTDTQY
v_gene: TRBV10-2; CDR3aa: ASTVAGEPLDEQY
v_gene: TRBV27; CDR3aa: ASSTGGHEQY
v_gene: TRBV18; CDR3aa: ASSPSGAKNIQY
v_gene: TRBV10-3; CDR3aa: ATSGVGTYEQY
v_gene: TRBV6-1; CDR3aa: ASSDIGALGNQPQH
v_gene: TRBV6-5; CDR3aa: ASRRLAVQETQY
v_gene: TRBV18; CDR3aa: ASSGTGVLSGANVLT
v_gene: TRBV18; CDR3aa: ASSPDGNSGNTIY
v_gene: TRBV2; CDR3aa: ASSRDNSGNTIY
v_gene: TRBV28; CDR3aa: ASSLGGLSSYEQY
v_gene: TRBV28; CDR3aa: ASSFHRGGTEAF